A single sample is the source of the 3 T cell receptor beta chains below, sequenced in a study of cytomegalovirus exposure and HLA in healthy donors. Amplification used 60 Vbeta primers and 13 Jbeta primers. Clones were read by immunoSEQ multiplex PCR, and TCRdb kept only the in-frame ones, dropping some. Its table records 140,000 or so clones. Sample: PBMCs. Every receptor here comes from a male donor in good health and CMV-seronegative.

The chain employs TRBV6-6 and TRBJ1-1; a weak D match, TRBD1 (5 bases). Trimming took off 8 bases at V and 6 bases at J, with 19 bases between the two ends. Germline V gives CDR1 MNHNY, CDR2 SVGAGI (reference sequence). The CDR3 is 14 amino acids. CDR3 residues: CASVDSTEISEAFF. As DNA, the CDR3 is TGTGCCAGCGTTGACAGTACGGAAATCTCTGAAGCTTTCTTT.

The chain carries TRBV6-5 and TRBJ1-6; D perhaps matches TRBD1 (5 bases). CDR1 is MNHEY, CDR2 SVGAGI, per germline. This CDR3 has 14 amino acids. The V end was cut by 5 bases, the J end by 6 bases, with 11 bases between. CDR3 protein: CASSVNRGNSPLHF. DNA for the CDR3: TGTGCCAGCAGTGTTAATAGGGGTAATTCACCCCTCCACTTT.

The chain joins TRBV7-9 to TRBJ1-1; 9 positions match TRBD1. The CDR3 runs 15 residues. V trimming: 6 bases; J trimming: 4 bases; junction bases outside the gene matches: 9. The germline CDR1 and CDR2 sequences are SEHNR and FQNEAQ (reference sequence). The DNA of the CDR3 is TGTGCCAGCAGTGGAGGACAGGGGTGGGGCACTGAAGCTTTCTTT. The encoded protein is CASSGGQGWGTEAFF.